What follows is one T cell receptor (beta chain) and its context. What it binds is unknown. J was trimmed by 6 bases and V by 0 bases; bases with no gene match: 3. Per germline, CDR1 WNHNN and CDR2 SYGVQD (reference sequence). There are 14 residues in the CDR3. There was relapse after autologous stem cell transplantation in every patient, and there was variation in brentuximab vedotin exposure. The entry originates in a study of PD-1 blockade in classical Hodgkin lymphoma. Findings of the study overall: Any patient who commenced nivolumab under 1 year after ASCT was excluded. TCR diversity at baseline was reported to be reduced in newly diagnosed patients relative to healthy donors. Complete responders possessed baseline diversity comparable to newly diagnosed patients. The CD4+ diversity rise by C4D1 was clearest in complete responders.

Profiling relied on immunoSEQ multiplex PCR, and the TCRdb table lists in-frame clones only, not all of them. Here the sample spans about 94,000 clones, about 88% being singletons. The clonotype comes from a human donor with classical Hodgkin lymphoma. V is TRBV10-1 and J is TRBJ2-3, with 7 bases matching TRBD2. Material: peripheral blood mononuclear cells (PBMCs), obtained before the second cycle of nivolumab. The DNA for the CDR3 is TGCGCCAGCAGTGAGTCCTGGGAGGGGGATACGCAGTATTTT. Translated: CASSESWEGDTQYF.